This T cell receptor beta chain emerged from a study of T cell responses to AZD1222 COVID-19 vaccine. Study-wide points: None of the repertoires were sampled until the peak T cell response had passed. The breadth and depth of Spike-specific TCRs increased once two AZD1222 doses had been given. There were mostly white British donors and more females than males, and clonal diversity was possibly underestimated.

Analysis merged second doses at about 4 or about 12 weeks. V shed 4 bases and J 0 bases; nucleotides not matched to a gene: 6. The CDR3 runs to 16 residues. Germline loops: CDR1 SGHDN, CDR2 FVKESK. On this clone: What it binds is not known.

TCRdb's copy holds only in-frame clones and misses some; the assay was immunoSEQ multiplex PCR. The sample yields 80,000 to 95,000 clones, 88% seen once. The sequence derives from an adult who received the AZD1222 COVID-19 vaccine. Source: peripheral blood, taken 28 days after the second AZD1222 dose. This chain joins TRBV14 and TRBJ2-3; 8 nucleotides line up with TRBD2. The CDR3 bases are TGTGCCAGCAGCCCAGGACTAGCAACTAGCACAGATACGCAGTATTTT. Translation gives CASSPGLATSTDTQYF.